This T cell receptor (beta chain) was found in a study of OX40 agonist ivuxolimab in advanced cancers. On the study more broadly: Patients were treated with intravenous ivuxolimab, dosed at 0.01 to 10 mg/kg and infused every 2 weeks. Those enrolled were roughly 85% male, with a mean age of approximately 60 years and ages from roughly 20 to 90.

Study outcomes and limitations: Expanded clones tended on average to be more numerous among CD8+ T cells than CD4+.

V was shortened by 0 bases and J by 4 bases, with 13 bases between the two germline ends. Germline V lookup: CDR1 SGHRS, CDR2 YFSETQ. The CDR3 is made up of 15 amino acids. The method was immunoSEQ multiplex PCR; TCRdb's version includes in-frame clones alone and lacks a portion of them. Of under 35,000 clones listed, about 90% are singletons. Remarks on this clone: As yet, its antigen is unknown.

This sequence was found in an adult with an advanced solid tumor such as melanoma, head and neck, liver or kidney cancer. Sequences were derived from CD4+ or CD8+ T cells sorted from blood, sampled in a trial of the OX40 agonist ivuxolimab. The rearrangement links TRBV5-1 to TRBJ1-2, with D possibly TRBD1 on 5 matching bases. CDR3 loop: CASSLAGTVVYGYTF. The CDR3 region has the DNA TGCGCCAGCAGCTTGGCGGGGACGGTGGTCTATGGCTACACCTTC.